This TCR beta chain was profiled in a study of shared clonotypes between healthy human individuals. The wider study: There were three CD4 naive, three CD4 memory, two CD8 naive and one CD8 memory plates per donor.

Assay execution proceeded at the deep level. Per the original data handling: ImmunoSEQ yielded junction-only sequences lacking quality scores, so filtering differed. Sequencing used immunoSEQ multiplex PCR; TCRdb keeps in-frame clones, though not all of them. That table is the source of V, J and clone size, and D and trimming were worked out from the DNA. The data contain around 2.1 million clones, about 92% of them seen just once; the ten biggest clones take up under 2%. Trimming took 2 bases from V and 1 from J, leaving 9 bases between them. Germline V gene data show CDR1 as SGHTA and CDR2 as FQGNSA. The CDR3 loop spans 14 amino acids. CD45RO-negative CD8 cells positively selected for CCR7 made up the naive population, which excluded terminally differentiated effector memory CD45RA+ cells.

The sequence derives from a man younger than 35 in good health. Some clones in this sample may be carry-over from other donors' samples. The source material was naive CD8+ T cells from PBMCs. V and J are TRBV7-2 and TRBJ2-7; tentatively, D is TRBD2 (5 bases). The CDR3 region has the DNA TGTGCCAGCAGCTTACTGGACTCATCCTACGAGCAGTACTTC. As protein: CASSLLDSSYEQYF.